This T cell receptor beta chain was profiled in a study of blood T cell repertoires in COVID-19. About the study: Some COVID-19 samples were acute and others convalescent; all came from the United States, Italy and Spain.

Germline V CDR1 and CDR2: LNHDA, SQIVND (reference sequence). The CDR3 covers 13 residues. V trimming: 10 bases; J trimming: 4 bases; junction bases outside the gene matches: 7. This clone was counted between two and nine times. The data were produced by immunoSEQ multiplex PCR, yet TCRdb's version contains in-frame clones alone and is incomplete. The sample includes tens of thousands of clones, around 80% seen only once; the top ten take about 6.9%. The clonotype was recovered from a human donor in a cohort sampled during active COVID-19. V usage is TRBV19 and J usage is TRBJ1-1; the match to TRBD1 covers 9 bases. The specimen was peripheral blood. The CDR3 DNA follows: TGTGCCACCCATCCGGGACAGGGCACTGAAGCTTTCTTT. The encoded protein is CATHPGQGTEAFF.